Sequencing of this T cell receptor beta chain was carried out in a study of blood T cell repertoires in COVID-19. In the study's own analysis: Amplification of reference gene primers provided the estimated nucleated cell counts. Method: immunoSEQ multiplex PCR; TCRdb's copy keeps in-frame clones and lacks some. Clone size and the V and J calls come from that table; the DNA yielded D and trimming. The sample carries 360,000 or so clones, roughly four fifths recorded once. CDR1 is MNHEY and CDR2 is SMNVEV in the germline V gene (reference sequence). The CDR3 sequence is 14 residues long. Trimming cost V 2 bases and J 6 bases, with 10 bases left between them. Enrolled through a virtual design, the participants were between about 18 and 100 years of age and came from some 26 US areas. Participants' reported clinical history set cohort assignment. Before being deemed recovered, Cohort 3 donors had two negative PCRs, clearance, or symptom resolution.

The chain combines TRBV27 with TRBJ2-2; D is undetermined. The TCR sequence derives from a woman aged 50 to 60 who had recovered from COVID-19. The sample taken for sequencing was PBMCs or T cells enriched from blood (not recorded which). The CDR3 spells CASSLVQRPGELFF. The CDR3 DNA reads as TGTGCCAGCAGTTTAGTTCAGAGGCCCGGGGAGCTGTTTTTT.